This record covers a single T cell receptor beta chain. Its antigen is unidentified. V lost 3 bases and J 4 bases, leaving 12 bases between the germline ends. The V gene's germline CDR1 is MDHEN and CDR2 SYDVKM. The CDR3 consists of 14 residues. These data come from a study of vaccination and CD4 T cells after COVID-19. Sequenced with the Oncomine TCR Beta short-read assay was DNA taken from cultured CD4+ T cells. TCRdb reprocessed the PCR reads with MiXCR, giving one entry per CDR3 protein. The sample has tens of thousands of distinct CDR3 sequences, roughly 46% seen once. The sample's time point: late sampling 161 to 241 days after vaccination in a few convalescent patients. The treatment denotes: approximately 11-day PBMC culture with coronavirus spike peptide pools or control peptides (ViraFEST assay).

The J gene is TRBJ1-2, the V gene TRBV28; D possibly corresponds to TRBD1 (6 bases). The clonotype was recovered from a human donor who had recovered from COVID-19. Sequencing was performed on CD4+ T cells from blood, cultured in vitro, taken about 7 months after SARS-CoV-2 vaccination. The CDR3 here is CASSFSRGAYGYTF. DNA for the CDR3: TGTGCCAGCAGTTTCTCTAGGGGGGCCTATGGCTACACCTTC.